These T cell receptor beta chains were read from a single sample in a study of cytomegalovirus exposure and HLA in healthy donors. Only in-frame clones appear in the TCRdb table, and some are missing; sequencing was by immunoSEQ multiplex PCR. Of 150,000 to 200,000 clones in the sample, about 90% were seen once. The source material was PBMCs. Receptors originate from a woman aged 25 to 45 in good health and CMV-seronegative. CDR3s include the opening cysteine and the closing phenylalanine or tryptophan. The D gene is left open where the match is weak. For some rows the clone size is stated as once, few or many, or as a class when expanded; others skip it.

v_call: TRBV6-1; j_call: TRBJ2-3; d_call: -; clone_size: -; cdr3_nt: TGTGCCAGCAGTGAAGGGGGAAACACAGATACGCAGTATTTT; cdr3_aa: CASSEGGNTDTQYF
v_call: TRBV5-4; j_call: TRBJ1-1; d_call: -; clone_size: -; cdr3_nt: TGTGCCAGCAGCACCCCCGGGGGACTGTCTCGAAACACTGAAGCTTTCTTT; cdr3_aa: CASSTPGGLSRNTEAFF
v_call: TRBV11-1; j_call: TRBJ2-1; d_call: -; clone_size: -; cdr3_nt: TGTGCCAGCAGCTTAACAGGCAGCTCCTACAATGAGCAGTTCTTC; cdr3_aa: CASSLTGSSYNEQFF
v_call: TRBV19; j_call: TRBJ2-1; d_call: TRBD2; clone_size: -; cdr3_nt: TGTGCCAGTACCTTAAGCGGGACGAGCTCCTACAATGAGCAGTTCTTC; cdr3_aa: CASTLSGTSSYNEQFF
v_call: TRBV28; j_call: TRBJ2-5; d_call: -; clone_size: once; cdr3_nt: TGTGCCAGCAGTTTAGGCCCTAGGGGGACCCAGTACTTC; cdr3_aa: CASSLGPRGTQYF
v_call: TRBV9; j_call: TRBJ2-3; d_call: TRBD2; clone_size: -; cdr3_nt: TGTGCCAGCAGCGTAGGTACGGGAGGGCCTTGGACCTCCCCGCAGTATTTT; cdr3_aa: CASSVGTGGPWTSPQYF
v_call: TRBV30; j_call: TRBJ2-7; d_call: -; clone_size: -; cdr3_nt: TGTGCCTGGAGTAGAGGGGCGAGCCTCTACGAGCAGTACTTC; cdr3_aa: CAWSRGASLYEQYF
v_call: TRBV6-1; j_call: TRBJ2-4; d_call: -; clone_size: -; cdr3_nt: TGTGCCAGCAGTGGAAAGATAGCCAAAAACATTCAGTACTTC; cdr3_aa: CASSGKIAKNIQYF
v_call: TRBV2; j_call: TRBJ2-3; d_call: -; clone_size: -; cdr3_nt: TGTGCCAGCAGAGATCAGGGGTTAGATACGCAGTATTTT; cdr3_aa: CASRDQGLDTQYF
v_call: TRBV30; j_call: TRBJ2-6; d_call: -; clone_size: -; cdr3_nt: TGTGCCTGGAGTGTACAGACTGGGGCCAACGTCCTGACTTTC; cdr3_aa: CAWSVQTGANVLTF
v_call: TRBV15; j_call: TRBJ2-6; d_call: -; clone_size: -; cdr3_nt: TGTGCCACCAGCATTGGGTCTGGGGCCAACGTCCTGACTTTC; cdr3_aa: CATSIGSGANVLTF
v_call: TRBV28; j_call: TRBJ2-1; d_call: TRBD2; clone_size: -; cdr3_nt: TGTGCCAGCACCCCATCCACTAGCGGAGCTTACAATGAGCAGTTCTTC; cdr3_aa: CASTPSTSGAYNEQFF
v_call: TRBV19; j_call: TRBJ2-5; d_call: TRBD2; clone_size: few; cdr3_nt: TGTGCCAGTAGTAGCGGGAGGGCCGCAGAGACCCAGTACTTC; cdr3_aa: CASSSGRAAETQYF
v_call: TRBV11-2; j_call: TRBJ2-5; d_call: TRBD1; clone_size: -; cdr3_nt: TGTGCCAGCAGCTTAGCCCCTCCGGGGACAGGGCAGGAGACCCAGTACTTC; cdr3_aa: CASSLAPPGTGQETQYF
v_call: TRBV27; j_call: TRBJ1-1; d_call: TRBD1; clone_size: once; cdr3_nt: TGTGCCAGCAGTTTAGGTACAGGGGTCACTGAAGCTTTCTTT; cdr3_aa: CASSLGTGVTEAFF
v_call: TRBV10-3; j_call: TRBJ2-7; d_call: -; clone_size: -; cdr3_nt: TGTGCCATCAGTGATTCCGGGACCATTTACGAGCAGTACTTC; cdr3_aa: CAISDSGTIYEQYF
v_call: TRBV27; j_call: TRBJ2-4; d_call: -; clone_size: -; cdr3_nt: TGTGCCAGCGGAGAAGGGACAGCCAAAAACATTCAGTACTTC; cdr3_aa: CASGEGTAKNIQYF
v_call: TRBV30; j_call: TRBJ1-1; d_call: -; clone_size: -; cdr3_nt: TGTGCCTGGAGTGTTGGGGGTTTGAACACTGAAGCTTTCTTT; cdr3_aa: CAWSVGGLNTEAFF
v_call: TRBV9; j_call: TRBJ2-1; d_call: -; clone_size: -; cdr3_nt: TGTGCCAGCAGCGCCGACAGTAATTACAATGAGCAGTTCTTC; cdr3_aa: CASSADSNYNEQFF
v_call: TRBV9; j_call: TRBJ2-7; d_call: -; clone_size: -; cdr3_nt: TGTGCCAGCAGCGAACAGGGCGGGGACGAGCAGTACTTC; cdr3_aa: CASSEQGGDEQYF
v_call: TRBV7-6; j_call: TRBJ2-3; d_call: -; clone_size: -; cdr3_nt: TGTGCCAGCAGCTTAGACACAGATACGCAGTATTTT; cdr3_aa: CASSLDTDTQYF